Listed below are T cell receptor beta chains from one sample, sequenced in a study of OX40 agonist ivuxolimab in advanced cancers. Repertoires were generated with immunoSEQ multiplex PCR, while TCRdb's copy carries only in-frame clones and drops some. The table lists around 62,000 clones, around 86% of them singletons. Sequences were derived from CD4+ or CD8+ T cells sorted from blood, sampled in a trial of the OX40 agonist ivuxolimab. Receptors originate from an adult with an advanced solid tumor such as melanoma, head and neck, liver or kidney cancer. CDR3s include the opening cysteine and the closing phenylalanine or tryptophan. D genes are given only for firm matches. Clone size is shown for a subset of rows, as once, few, many or a class of expanded clone.

j_gene: TRBJ2-3
len: 15
abundance: NA
d_gene: TRBD1
v_gene: TRBV7-9
CDR3nt: TGTGCCAGCAGACCGGGACAGGGGGGGGCAGATACGCAGTATTTT
CDR3aa: CASRPGQGGADTQYF

j_gene: TRBJ2-2
len: 16
abundance: NA
d_gene: NA
v_gene: TRBV18
CDR3nt: TGTGCCAGCTCAATACTCCAGACAGCACACACCGGGGAGCTGTTTTTT
CDR3aa: CASSILQTAHTGELFF

j_gene: TRBJ1-2
len: 14
abundance: NA
d_gene: NA
v_gene: TRBV5-1
CDR3nt: TGCGCCAGCAGCTTGGGTCAGGCGGGGCATGGCTACACCTTC
CDR3aa: CASSLGQAGHGYTF

j_gene: TRBJ2-3
len: 15
abundance: NA
d_gene: TRBD1
v_gene: TRBV7-9
CDR3nt: TGTGCCAGCAGCCTGGACAGGCACCTGACAGATACGCAGTATTTT
CDR3aa: CASSLDRHLTDTQYF

j_gene: TRBJ2-2
len: 13
abundance: NA
d_gene: TRBD1
v_gene: TRBV5-1
CDR3nt: TGCGCCAGCAGGGAGACAGGGACCGGGGAGCTGTTTTTT
CDR3aa: CASRETGTGELFF

j_gene: TRBJ1-2
len: 14
abundance: NA
d_gene: NA
v_gene: TRBV6-5
CDR3nt: TGTGCCAGCAGTGAACCGGGCTCTAACTATGGCTACACCTTC
CDR3aa: CASSEPGSNYGYTF

j_gene: TRBJ2-2
len: 15
abundance: few
d_gene: TRBD1
v_gene: TRBV7-9
CDR3nt: TGTGCCAGCAGCGTCCGACAGGGTAGGACCGGGGAGCTGTTTTTT
CDR3aa: CASSVRQGRTGELFF

j_gene: TRBJ2-1
len: 14
abundance: NA
d_gene: TRBD1
v_gene: TRBV19
CDR3nt: TGTGCCAGTAGTATAACAGGGGCCACGGATGAGCAGTTCTTC
CDR3aa: CASSITGATDEQFF

j_gene: TRBJ2-1
len: 15
abundance: NA
d_gene: NA
v_gene: TRBV11-2
CDR3nt: TGTGCCAGCAGCTTAGTCCAGTTAGCCTACAATGAGCAGTTCTTC
CDR3aa: CASSLVQLAYNEQFF

j_gene: TRBJ2-2
len: 15
abundance: NA
d_gene: TRBD1
v_gene: TRBV27
CDR3nt: TGTGCCAGCAGTTTCCCGGGACAGGGGGCCGGGGAGCTGTTTTTT
CDR3aa: CASSFPGQGAGELFF

j_gene: TRBJ1-6
len: 14
abundance: NA
d_gene: NA
v_gene: TRBV6-5
CDR3nt: TGTGCCAGCACCCCGGGCCCCTGGGGATCACCCCTCCACTTT
CDR3aa: CASTPGPWGSPLHF

j_gene: TRBJ2-7
len: 11
abundance: NA
d_gene: NA
v_gene: TRBV6-5
CDR3nt: TGTGCCAGCAGACAGGGCTACGAGCAGTACTTC
CDR3aa: CASRQGYEQYF

j_gene: TRBJ2-2
len: 15
abundance: NA
d_gene: NA
v_gene: TRBV5-4
CDR3nt: TGTGCCAGCAGCCGAATGGGGGATCGAACCGGGGAGCTGTTTTTT
CDR3aa: CASSRMGDRTGELFF

j_gene: TRBJ2-1
len: 14
abundance: NA
d_gene: TRBD2
v_gene: TRBV5-1
CDR3nt: TGCGCCAGCAGCTTTAGCGGGGGGGGCAATGAGCAGTTCTTC
CDR3aa: CASSFSGGGNEQFF

j_gene: TRBJ1-3
len: 17
abundance: NA
d_gene: NA
v_gene: TRBV7-6
CDR3nt: TGTGCCAGCAGCTTAGTCGCAGTGGGGGGCTCTGGAAACACCATATATTTT
CDR3aa: CASSLVAVGGSGNTIYF

j_gene: TRBJ1-3
len: 16
abundance: NA
d_gene: NA
v_gene: TRBV9
CDR3nt: TGTGCCAGCAGCTTTGGAGGGGGTCTGTCGGGAAACACCATATATTTT
CDR3aa: CASSFGGGLSGNTIYF

j_gene: TRBJ2-5
len: 15
abundance: NA
d_gene: NA
v_gene: TRBV6-6
CDR3nt: TGTGCCAGCAGTTACTCCCGTGTGAGCGGGGAGACCCAGTACTTC
CDR3aa: CASSYSRVSGETQYF

j_gene: TRBJ2-7
len: 14
abundance: few
d_gene: TRBD1
v_gene: TRBV2
CDR3nt: TGTGCCAGCAGTGGTTGGACAGGGGGCGTCGAGCAGTACTTC
CDR3aa: CASSGWTGGVEQYF

j_gene: TRBJ2-5
len: 15
abundance: NA
d_gene: NA
v_gene: TRBV14
CDR3nt: TGTGCCAGCAGCCAAGGGCCGGGGTGGTTGGAGACCCAGTACTTC
CDR3aa: CASSQGPGWLETQYF

j_gene: TRBJ1-5
len: 18
abundance: NA
d_gene: NA
v_gene: TRBV19
CDR3nt: TGTGCCAGTAGTATAGATCAGGCAGGGGCGAATTTTAGGCAGCCCCAGCATTTT
CDR3aa: CASSIDQAGANFRQPQHF

j_gene: TRBJ1-4
len: 13
abundance: NA
d_gene: NA
v_gene: TRBV29-1
CDR3nt: TGCAGCGTTGAAGACCCGGATGGTGAAAAACTGTTTTTT
CDR3aa: CSVEDPDGEKLFF

j_gene: TRBJ1-6
len: 15
abundance: NA
d_gene: NA
v_gene: TRBV6-5
CDR3nt: TGTGCCAGCAGTTATCAGTTAGGAGCCCTTTCACCCCTCCACTTT
CDR3aa: CASSYQLGALSPLHF

j_gene: TRBJ1-2
len: 18
abundance: NA
d_gene: NA
v_gene: TRBV4-1
CDR3nt: TGCGCCAGCAGCCAAGGGGGGTTAGGGGACACCGGATTTTATGGCTACACCTTC
CDR3aa: CASSQGGLGDTGFYGYTF

j_gene: TRBJ2-3
len: 12
abundance: NA
d_gene: NA
v_gene: TRBV7-6
CDR3nt: TGTGCCAGCAGGGGAAACGGGGATACGCAGTATTTT
CDR3aa: CASRGNGDTQYF

j_gene: TRBJ1-2
len: 13
abundance: once
d_gene: NA
v_gene: TRBV10-1
CDR3nt: TGCGCCAGCAGTGAACCAGGAGGGTTGGGCTACACCTTC
CDR3aa: CASSEPGGLGYTF

j_gene: TRBJ2-7
len: 16
abundance: NA
d_gene: TRBD2
v_gene: TRBV7-2
CDR3nt: TGTGCCAGCAGCCTAACCCCCGGGACCGGGAGGTACGAGCAGTACTTC
CDR3aa: CASSLTPGTGRYEQYF

j_gene: TRBJ1-3
len: 13
abundance: NA
d_gene: TRBD1
v_gene: TRBV19
CDR3nt: TGTGCCACGGGACAGCTCCTTGGAAACACCATATATTTT
CDR3aa: CATGQLLGNTIYF

j_gene: TRBJ1-5
len: 13
abundance: NA
d_gene: NA
v_gene: TRBV6-5
CDR3nt: TGTGCCAGCAGTTCGGGGGGCCGGGAAAATGTCCTTTTT
CDR3aa: CASSSGGRENVLF

j_gene: TRBJ2-7
len: 16
abundance: NA
d_gene: NA
v_gene: TRBV27
CDR3nt: TGTGCCAGCAGTTTATCGCGCGGGGTGCGCTCCTACGAGCAGTACTTC
CDR3aa: CASSLSRGVRSYEQYF

j_gene: TRBJ1-5
len: 16
abundance: NA
d_gene: NA
v_gene: TRBV5-1
CDR3nt: TGCGCCAGCAGCTTGGAGGGAGGGGCGAGGGATCAGCCCCAGCATTTT
CDR3aa: CASSLEGGARDQPQHF

j_gene: TRBJ2-2
len: 17
abundance: NA
d_gene: NA
v_gene: TRBV7-9
CDR3nt: TGTGCCAGCACCCGGGCTAAACCGGGACAGAACACCGGGGAGCTGTTTTTT
CDR3aa: CASTRAKPGQNTGELFF

j_gene: TRBJ1-1
len: 11
abundance: NA
d_gene: NA
v_gene: TRBV30
CDR3nt: TGTGCCCGCCTCGGGGGTACTGAAGCTTTCTTT
CDR3aa: CARLGGTEAFF

j_gene: TRBJ2-5
len: 14
abundance: once
d_gene: NA
v_gene: TRBV4-1
CDR3nt: TGCGCCAGCAGCCTGAGCGGGTCGGGGGAGACCCAGTACTTC
CDR3aa: CASSLSGSGETQYF

j_gene: TRBJ1-4
len: 11
abundance: NA
d_gene: NA
v_gene: TRBV29-1
CDR3nt: TGCAGCGTTGGGGAGAATGAAAAACTGTTTTTT
CDR3aa: CSVGENEKLFF

j_gene: TRBJ1-2
len: 15
abundance: once
d_gene: TRBD1
v_gene: TRBV27
CDR3nt: TGTGCCAGCAGCACGGCCGGGACAGGGTCATTCGGCTACACCTTC
CDR3aa: CASSTAGTGSFGYTF

j_gene: TRBJ2-3
len: 13
abundance: NA
d_gene: NA
v_gene: TRBV5-1
CDR3nt: TGCGCCAGCAGCCCCTTGCGCACAGATACGCAGTATTTT
CDR3aa: CASSPLRTDTQYF

j_gene: TRBJ1-2
len: 12
abundance: NA
d_gene: NA
v_gene: TRBV7-2
CDR3nt: TGTGCCAGCAGCTTGGGGGTTAACGGCTACACCTTC
CDR3aa: CASSLGVNGYTF

j_gene: TRBJ1-6
len: 13
abundance: few
d_gene: NA
v_gene: TRBV5-1
CDR3nt: TGCGCCAGCAGCTTGTCGGTGACATCACCCCTCCACTTT
CDR3aa: CASSLSVTSPLHF

j_gene: TRBJ2-1
len: 15
abundance: NA
d_gene: TRBD2
v_gene: TRBV18
CDR3nt: TGTGCCAGCTCACCTGGTAGGACTAGCGGCCCTGAGCAGTTCTTC
CDR3aa: CASSPGRTSGPEQFF

j_gene: TRBJ2-7
len: 15
abundance: NA
d_gene: NA
v_gene: TRBV27
CDR3nt: TGTGCCAGCAGTTTATATTTGGGACATCCCTACGAGCAGTACTTC
CDR3aa: CASSLYLGHPYEQYF

j_gene: TRBJ1-2
len: 15
abundance: NA
d_gene: NA
v_gene: TRBV27
CDR3nt: TGTGCCAGCAGTTTCCACGGGCAGGGGTCCGGTGGCTACACCTTC
CDR3aa: CASSFHGQGSGGYTF

j_gene: TRBJ1-1
len: 13
abundance: NA
d_gene: TRBD1
v_gene: TRBV14
CDR3nt: TGTGCCAGCAGCCAAGGGACAGGGACTGAAGCTTTCTTT
CDR3aa: CASSQGTGTEAFF

j_gene: TRBJ2-7
len: 13
abundance: NA
d_gene: TRBD2
v_gene: TRBV6-1
CDR3nt: TGTGCCAGCAGTGACGGGGGGGGGTACGAGCAGTACTTC
CDR3aa: CASSDGGGYEQYF

j_gene: TRBJ1-3
len: 16
abundance: once
d_gene: TRBD1
v_gene: TRBV4-2
CDR3nt: TGTGCCAGCAGCCCCGGGACAGGGAGCTCTGGAAACACCATATATTTT
CDR3aa: CASSPGTGSSGNTIYF

j_gene: TRBJ2-2
len: 16
abundance: NA
d_gene: NA
v_gene: TRBV6-1
CDR3nt: TGTGCCAGCAGTGAAGCGCTACAGGCGAACACCGGGGAGCTGTTTTTT
CDR3aa: CASSEALQANTGELFF

j_gene: TRBJ2-7
len: 15
abundance: NA
d_gene: TRBD1
v_gene: TRBV5-1
CDR3nt: TGCGCCAGCAGCTTAACCGGGACAGGGATTTACGAGCAGTACTTC
CDR3aa: CASSLTGTGIYEQYF

j_gene: TRBJ1-2
len: 15
abundance: NA
d_gene: NA
v_gene: TRBV18
CDR3nt: TGTGCCAGCTCACCGGGGCCGGAGGGGGTCCATGGCTACACCTTC
CDR3aa: CASSPGPEGVHGYTF